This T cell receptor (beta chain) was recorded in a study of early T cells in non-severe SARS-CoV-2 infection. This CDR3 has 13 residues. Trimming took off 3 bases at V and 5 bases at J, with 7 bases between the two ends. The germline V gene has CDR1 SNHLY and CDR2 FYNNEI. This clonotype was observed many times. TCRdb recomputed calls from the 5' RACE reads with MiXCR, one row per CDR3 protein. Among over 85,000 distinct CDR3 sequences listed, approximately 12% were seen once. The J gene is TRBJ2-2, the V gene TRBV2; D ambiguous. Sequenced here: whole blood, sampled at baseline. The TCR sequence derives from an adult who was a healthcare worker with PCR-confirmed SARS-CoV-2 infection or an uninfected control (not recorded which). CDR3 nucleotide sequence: TGTGCCAGCAGTGATCGTGGGACCGGGGAGCTGTTTTTT. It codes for CASSDRGTGELFF.